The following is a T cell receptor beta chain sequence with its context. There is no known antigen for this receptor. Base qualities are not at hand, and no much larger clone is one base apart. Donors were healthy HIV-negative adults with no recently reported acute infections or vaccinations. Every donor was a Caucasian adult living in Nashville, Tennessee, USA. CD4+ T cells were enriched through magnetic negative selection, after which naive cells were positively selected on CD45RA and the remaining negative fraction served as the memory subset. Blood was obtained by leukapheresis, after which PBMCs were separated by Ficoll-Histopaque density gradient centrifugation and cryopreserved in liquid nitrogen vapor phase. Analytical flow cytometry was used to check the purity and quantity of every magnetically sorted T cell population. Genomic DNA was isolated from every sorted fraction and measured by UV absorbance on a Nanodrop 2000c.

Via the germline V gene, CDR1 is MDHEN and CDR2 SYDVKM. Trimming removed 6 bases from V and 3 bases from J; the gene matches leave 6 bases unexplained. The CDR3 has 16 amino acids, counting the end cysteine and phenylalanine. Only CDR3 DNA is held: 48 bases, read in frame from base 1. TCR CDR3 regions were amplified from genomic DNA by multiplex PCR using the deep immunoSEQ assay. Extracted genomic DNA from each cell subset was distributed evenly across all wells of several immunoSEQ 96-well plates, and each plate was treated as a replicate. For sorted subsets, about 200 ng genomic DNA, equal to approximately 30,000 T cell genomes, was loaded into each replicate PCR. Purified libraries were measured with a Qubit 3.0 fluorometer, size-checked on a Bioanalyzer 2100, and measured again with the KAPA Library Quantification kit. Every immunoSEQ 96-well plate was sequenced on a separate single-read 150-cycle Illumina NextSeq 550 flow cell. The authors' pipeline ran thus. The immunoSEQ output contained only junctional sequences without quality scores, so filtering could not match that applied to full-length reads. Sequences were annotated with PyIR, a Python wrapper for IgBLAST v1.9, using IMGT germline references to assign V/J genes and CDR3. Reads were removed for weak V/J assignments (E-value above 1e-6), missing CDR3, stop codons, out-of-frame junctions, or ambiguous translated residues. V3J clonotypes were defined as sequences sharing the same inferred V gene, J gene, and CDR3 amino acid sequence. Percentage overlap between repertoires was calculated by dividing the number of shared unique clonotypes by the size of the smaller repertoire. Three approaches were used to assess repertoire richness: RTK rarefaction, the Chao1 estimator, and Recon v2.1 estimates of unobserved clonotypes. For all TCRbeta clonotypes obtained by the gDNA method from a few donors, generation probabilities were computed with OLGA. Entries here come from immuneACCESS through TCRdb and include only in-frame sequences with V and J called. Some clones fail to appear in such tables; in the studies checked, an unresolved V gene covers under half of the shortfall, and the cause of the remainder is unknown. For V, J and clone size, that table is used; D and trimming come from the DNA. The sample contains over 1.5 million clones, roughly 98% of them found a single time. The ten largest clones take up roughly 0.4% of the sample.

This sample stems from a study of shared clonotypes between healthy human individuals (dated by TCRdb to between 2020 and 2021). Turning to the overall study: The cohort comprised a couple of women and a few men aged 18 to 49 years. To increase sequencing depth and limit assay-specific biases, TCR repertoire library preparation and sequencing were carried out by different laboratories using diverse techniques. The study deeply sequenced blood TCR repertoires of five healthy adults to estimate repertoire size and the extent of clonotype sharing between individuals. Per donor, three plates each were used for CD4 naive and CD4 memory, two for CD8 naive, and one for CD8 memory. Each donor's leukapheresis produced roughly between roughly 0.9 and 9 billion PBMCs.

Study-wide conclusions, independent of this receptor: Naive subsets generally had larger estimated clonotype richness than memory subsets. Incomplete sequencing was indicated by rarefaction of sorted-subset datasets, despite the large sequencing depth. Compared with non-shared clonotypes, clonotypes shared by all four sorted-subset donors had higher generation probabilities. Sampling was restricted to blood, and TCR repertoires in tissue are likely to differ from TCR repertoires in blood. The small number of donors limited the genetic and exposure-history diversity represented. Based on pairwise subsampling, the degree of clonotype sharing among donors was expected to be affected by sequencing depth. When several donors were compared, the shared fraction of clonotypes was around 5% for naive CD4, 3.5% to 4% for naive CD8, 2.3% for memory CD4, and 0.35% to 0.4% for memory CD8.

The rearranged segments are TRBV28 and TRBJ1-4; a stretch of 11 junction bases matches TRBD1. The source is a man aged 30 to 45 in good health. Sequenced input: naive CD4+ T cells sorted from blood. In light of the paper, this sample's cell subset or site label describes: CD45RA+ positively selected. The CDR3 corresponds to CASRQDRGLPNEKLFF. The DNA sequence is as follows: TGTGCCAGCAGGCAGGACAGGGGGCTTCCTAATGAAAAACTGTTTTTT.